This TCR beta chain was identified in a study of cytomegalovirus exposure and HLA in healthy donors (dated by TCRdb to about 2017). Concerning the study at large: An earlier analysis of more than 550 of the donors reported about 280 Gb of sequence data and 117 million unique TCR beta sequences obtained from some 200 million T cells. Of the 398 genotyped donors, approximately 83% fell in the genetic ancestry cluster associated with self-reported Caucasian donors. Across some 400 genotyped donors of the cohort, an average of roughly 200,000 unique TCR beta nucleotide sequences per donor were sequenced, and about a sixth of those sequences were non-productive. An early release that covered about 600 HLA-typed donors contained around 330 gigabases of sequencing data and approximately 85 million unique TCR sequences. The aim of the study was to test whether cataloging public T cell receptors could identify signatures of past pathogen exposure. The study profiled the T cell repertoires of hundreds of subjects by immunosequencing and related them to cytomegalovirus serostatus. Besides the first cohort of around 700 subjects, a separate validation cohort made up of over 100 different subjects was used. Donor age, sex, ethnicity and CMV serostatus were compiled alongside the repertoire data. In the later analysis, no new phenotypic data were used to find candidate immune exposures; instead, reliance was placed on TCR beta sequences and their occurrence across donors. Class I and class II HLA loci were covered by the typing at four-digit resolution. An earlier analysis of roughly 580 of the donors used high-throughput TCR beta sequencing to judge whether each TCR beta V gene segment behaved as functional or pseudogenic. Because of strong linkage in the cohort, roughly five DR-DQ haplotypes were treated as single units for association and clustering. A later analysis re-examined previously published TCR beta repertoires from roughly 720 donors and added high-resolution HLA genotyping to investigate patterns of TCR occurrence. To predict cytomegalovirus infection status, the study combined high-throughput TCR immunosequencing, statistical association of individual TCRs with disease status, and machine learning. All discovery cohort repertoires had been generated on a single sequencing platform. Genome-wide SNP genotypes for about 65% of the 666 donors were used in a later genetic analysis, which treated that subset as a discovery cohort. The number of typed donors differed by locus: 629-630 for A, B, C, DRB1 and DQB1; 522 for DQA1; around 580 for DPA1; and roughly 490 for DPB1.

The study at large found these results: In a later genetic analysis, fewer N-insertions in productive TCRs were reported among donors in an Asian-associated ancestry cluster than the approximately 670-donor mean. Some IMGT-functional V segments, including TRBV6-2 and TRBV6-3, could not be distinguished by the 87-base-pair reads and were therefore excluded. According to the authors, the approach could potentially be generalized to other disease states and immunological phenotypes. A later analysis reported that several top co-occurrence clusters appeared linked to parvovirus B19, influenza, CMV and Epstein-Barr virus. Most CMV-associated TCR beta chains appeared to be HLA-restricted in a later analysis, and the HLA associations seemed to be driven largely by CMV exposure. Across donors, most TCR sequences were observed very rarely, whereas some public TCRs were present in many individuals. For the cohort, immune exposure information was limited to CMV serostatus. An earlier analysis of approximately 570 of the donors showed that most TCR beta V segments appeared in productive rearrangements either about 90% or about 30% of the time, which broadly matched IMGT annotations. Because counts were too low, around 17 rarely observed V segments, including chromosome 9 orphons, were left out of the earlier analysis of approximately 580 of the donors. A group of highly shared sequence variants was considered likely to be a technical artifact of the sequencing pipeline. When HLA alleles, especially DR and DQ, strongly co-occurred, attributing TCR associations to individual alleles was difficult. Cytomegalovirus status was reported to be diagnosed by the classifier with high specificity and sensitivity in both the original and validation cohorts. Three of the identified cytomegalovirus-associated TCR beta chains were confirmed in vitro to be specific for cytomegalovirus antigens. In a later analysis, some 17,000 TCR beta sequences were associated with specific HLA alleles at a false discovery rate of 0.05. In a later analysis, the rate of TCR association differed among HLA loci, with DRB1 alleles having the most associated TCRs and HLA-C alleles having the fewest. Because HLA typing was unavailable for some donors at each locus, only the typed subset was used in association tests. The study gave a list of about 150 TCR beta chains associated with cytomegalovirus. Sequencing depth was assumed to be roughly uniform across donors in the presence/absence analyses, though that assumption may not hold. A further reported finding was that TCR beta sequences accurately predicted the HLA-A and HLA-B alleles for most subjects in the first cohort. In this cohort, only TCR beta chains were sequenced, and detectable features were limited by the absence of alpha or paired-chain data. In a later genetic analysis, a missense DCLRE1C variant was associated with V-gene and J-gene trimming of TCR beta chains, and the association was replicated in an independent cohort. In a later analysis, HLA-associated TCR beta chains were found to be more clonally expanded and to have lower generation probabilities than equally common non-associated chains. Correlated functional status among segregating V segments might reflect linkage disequilibrium, but an unknown experimental factor could not be ruled out.

The CDR3 covers 16 residues, taking in both the cysteine and the phenylalanine. Only CDR3 DNA remains: 48 bases, in frame from the first base. As encoded in the germline V gene, CDR1 is KGHSH while CDR2 is LQKENI. Trimming takes 3 bases from V and 4 bases from J, and the germline ends sit 15 bases apart. In total, 500 to 700 healthy bone marrow donors made up the cohort. At the time of sampling, all cohort members were nominally healthy, though unrecorded immune exposures were likely present. The donor was CMV seronegative and belonged to the group of several hundred seronegative cohort members. Every donor gave a peripheral blood sample, and the peripheral blood mononuclear cells from that sample were used for TCR beta sequencing. The Qiagen DNeasy Blood Extraction Kit was used to extract genomic DNA from the blood cell samples. On this clone itself: There is no known antigen for this receptor.

Libraries were built with the immunoSEQ multiplex PCR assay. For the multiplex PCR, a mixture combining 60 forward primers for TCR Vbeta segments and 13 reverse primers for TCR Jbeta segments was used. The CDR3 region of rearranged TCR beta genes was amplified from genomic DNA by a multiplex PCR assay. The Illumina HiSeq System was used to sequence the amplified TCR beta libraries as 87-base-pair reads. On the study's bioinformatics: In a later analysis, some 80 million unique TCR beta chains were counted across the 500 to 850 repertoires, and around 10 million of these chains were shared by at least two donors. To remove PCR and sequencing errors, raw reads were error-corrected and collapsed into unique sequences using a nearest-neighbor algorithm that merged closely related sequences. Alignment of CDR3 sequences to IMGT reference sequences was used to assign V, D and J gene segments. For a sequence to be retained, a match of at least six nucleotides to both a V gene segment and a J gene segment was required. Rearrangements were classified as productive when the CDR3 lacked stop codons and remained in frame with V and J, and all other rearrangements were classified as non-productive. CDR3 was defined by IMGT convention, running from the second conserved V-encoded cysteine to the conserved J-encoded phenylalanine. The earlier analysis of about 610 of the donors excluded any sequence lacking an unambiguous match to a single V gene segment. An earlier analysis of almost 600 of the donors classified V segments as functional when productive rearrangements were above 56.7% and as segregating when the standard deviation between donors was above 5%. To diagnose cytomegalovirus status from the catalog of TCR beta chain sequences, a statistical classification framework was built. In a later analysis, V and J genes were assigned by comparing TCR nucleotide sequences against IMGT/GENE-DB human TR gene sequences. Using the TCRdist pipeline, a later analysis assigned CDR3 sequences along with most-parsimonious VDJ recombination scenarios. In a later analysis, every TCR beta chain was defined by the combination of its CDR3 amino acid sequence and its V-gene family, and reads without a unique V-gene family were dropped. A later analysis removed several hundred highly shared, low-generation-probability nucleotide sequences to deal with suspected cross-contamination and a sequencing artifact. A later analysis calculated a clonal expansion index for each public chain from normalized within-repertoire ranks of inferred template counts. A later analysis computed generation probabilities with a VDJ recombination model fitted to out-of-frame rearrangements, and checked the results against IGoR. A later analysis scored TCR-TCR, TCR-HLA and TCR-CMV co-occurrence with hypergeometric tests, applying a repertoire-size bias correction to TCR pairs. To estimate false discovery rates, a later analysis permuted the HLA or CMV assignments 20 times. In a later analysis, co-occurring TCRs were grouped with DBSCAN, and TCRdist sequence similarity was added when clustering was performed within HLA-allele-positive subsets. Co-occurrence clustering excluded repertoires with fewer than 30,000 or more than 120,000 public chains, plus five with anomalous nucleotide sharing. The table comes from immuneACCESS by way of TCRdb, which keeps in-frame sequences with V and J called. Part of the clones is missing from these tables; in studies checked, under half for an unresolved V gene and the rest for unknown reasons. The V and J calls and the clone size are those of that table, but D and trimming were determined from the DNA. The record for this sample contains approximately 61,000 clones. The ten largest clones take up over 2% of the sample.

Sequencing used PBMCs. The V and J segments used are TRBV18 and TRBJ1-4; TRBD1 is a possible D gene, resting on 6 matching bases. This clonotype was obtained from a woman under 30 in good health and CMV-seronegative. The CDR3 loop reads CASSPGASGLNEKLFF. The DNA sequence is as follows: TGTGCCAGCTCACCGGGGGCGTCAGGACTTAATGAAAAACTGTTTTTT.